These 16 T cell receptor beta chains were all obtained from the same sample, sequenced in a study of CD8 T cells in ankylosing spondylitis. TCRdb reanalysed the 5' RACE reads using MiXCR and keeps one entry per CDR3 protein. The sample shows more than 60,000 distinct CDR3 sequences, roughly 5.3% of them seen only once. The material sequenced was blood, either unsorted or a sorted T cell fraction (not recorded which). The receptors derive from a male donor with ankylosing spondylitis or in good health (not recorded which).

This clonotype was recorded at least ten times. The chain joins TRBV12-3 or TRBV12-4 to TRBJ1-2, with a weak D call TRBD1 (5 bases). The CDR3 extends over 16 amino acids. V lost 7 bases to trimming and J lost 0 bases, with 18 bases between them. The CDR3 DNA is TGTGCCAGCAACTTGGGGGTTCTCGTTTCTAACTATGGCTACACCTTC. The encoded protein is CASNLGVLVSNYGYTF.

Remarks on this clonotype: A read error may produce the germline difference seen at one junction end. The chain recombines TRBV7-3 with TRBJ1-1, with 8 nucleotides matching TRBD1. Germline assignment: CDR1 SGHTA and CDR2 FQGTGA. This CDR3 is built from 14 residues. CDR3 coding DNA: TGTGCCGGCAGTCCGGACAGGGAGTACACTGAAGCTTTCTTT. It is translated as CAGSPDREYTEAFF.

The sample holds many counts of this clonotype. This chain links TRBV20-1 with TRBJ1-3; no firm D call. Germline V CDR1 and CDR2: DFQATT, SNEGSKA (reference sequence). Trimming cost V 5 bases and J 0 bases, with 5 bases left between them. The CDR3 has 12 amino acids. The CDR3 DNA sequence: TGCAGTGCTCGGGACTCTGGAAACACCATATATTTT. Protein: CSARDSGNTIYF.

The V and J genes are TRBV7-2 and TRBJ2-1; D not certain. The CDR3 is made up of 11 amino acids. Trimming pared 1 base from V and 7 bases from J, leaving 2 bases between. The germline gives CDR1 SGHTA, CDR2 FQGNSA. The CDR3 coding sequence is TGTGCCAGCAGCTTAGATAATGAGCAGTTCTTC. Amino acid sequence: CASSLDNEQFF. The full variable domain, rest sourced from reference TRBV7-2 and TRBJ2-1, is GAGVSQSPSNKVTEKGKDVELRCDPISGHTALYWYRQSLGQGLEFLIYFQGNSAPDKSGLPSDRFSAERTGGSVSTLTIQRTQQEDSAVYLCASSLDNEQFFGPGTRLTVL.

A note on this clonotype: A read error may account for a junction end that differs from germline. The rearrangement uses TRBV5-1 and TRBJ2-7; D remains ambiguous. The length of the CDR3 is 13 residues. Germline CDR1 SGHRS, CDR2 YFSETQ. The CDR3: CASSLEAPYERYF. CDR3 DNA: TGCGCCAGCAGCTTGGAAGCCCCCTACGAGCGGTACTTC.

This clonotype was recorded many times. CDR3 amino acids: CASSESRPQHF. The DNA of the CDR3 is TGTGCCAGCAGTGAATCGCGGCCCCAGCATTTT. V gene TRBV6-1 combines with J gene TRBJ1-5; D uncertain. CDR1 and CDR2 from the germline V gene are MNHNS and SASEGT. Trimming shortened V by 2 bases and J by 9 bases, and 5 bases separated the two germline ends. The CDR3 covers 11 residues.

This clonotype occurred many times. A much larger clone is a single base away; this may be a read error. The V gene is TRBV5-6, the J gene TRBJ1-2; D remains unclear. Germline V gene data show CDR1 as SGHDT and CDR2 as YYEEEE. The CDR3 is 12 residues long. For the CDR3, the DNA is TGTGCCAGCAGAGCTGACAACTATGGCCACACCTTC. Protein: CASRADNYGHTF. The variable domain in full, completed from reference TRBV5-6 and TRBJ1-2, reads DAGVTQSPTHLIKTRGQQVTLRCSPKSGHDTVSWYQQALGQGPQFIFQYYEEEERQRGNFPDRFSGHQFPNYSSELNVNALLLGDSALYLCASRADNYGHTFGSGTRLTVV.

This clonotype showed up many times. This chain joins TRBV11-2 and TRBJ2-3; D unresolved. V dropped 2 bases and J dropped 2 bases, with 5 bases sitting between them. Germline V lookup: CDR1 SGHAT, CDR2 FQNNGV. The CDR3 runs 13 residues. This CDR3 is CASSLYVTDTQYF. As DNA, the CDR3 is TGTGCCAGCAGCTTATACGTCACAGATACGCAGTATTTT. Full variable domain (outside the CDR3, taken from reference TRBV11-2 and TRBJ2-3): EAGVAQSPRYKIIEKRQSVAFWCNPISGHATLYWYQQILGQGPKLLIQFQNNGVVDDSQLPKDRFSAERLKGVDSTLKIQPAKLEDSAVYLCASSLYVTDTQYFGPGTRLTVL.

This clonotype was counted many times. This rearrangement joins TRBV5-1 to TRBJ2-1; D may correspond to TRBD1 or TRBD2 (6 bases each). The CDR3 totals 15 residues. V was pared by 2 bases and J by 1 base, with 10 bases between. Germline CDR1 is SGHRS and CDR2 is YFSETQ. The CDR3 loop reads CASSLGGTSYNEQFF. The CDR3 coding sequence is TGCGCCAGCAGCTTAGGGGGGACTTCCTACAATGAGCAGTTCTTC.

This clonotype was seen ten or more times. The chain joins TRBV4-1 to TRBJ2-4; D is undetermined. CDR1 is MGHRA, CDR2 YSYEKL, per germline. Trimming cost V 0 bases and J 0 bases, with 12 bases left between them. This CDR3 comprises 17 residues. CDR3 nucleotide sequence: TGCGCCAGCAGCCAAGAGGCTGCTCTTATAGCCAAAAACATTCAGTACTTC. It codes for CASSQEAALIAKNIQYF.

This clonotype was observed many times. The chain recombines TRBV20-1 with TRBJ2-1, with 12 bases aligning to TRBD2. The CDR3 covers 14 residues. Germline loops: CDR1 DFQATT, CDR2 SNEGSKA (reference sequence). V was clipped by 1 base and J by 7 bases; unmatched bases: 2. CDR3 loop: CSARGTSGVNEQFF. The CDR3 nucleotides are TGCAGTGCTAGAGGGACTAGCGGGGTGAATGAGCAGTTCTTC.

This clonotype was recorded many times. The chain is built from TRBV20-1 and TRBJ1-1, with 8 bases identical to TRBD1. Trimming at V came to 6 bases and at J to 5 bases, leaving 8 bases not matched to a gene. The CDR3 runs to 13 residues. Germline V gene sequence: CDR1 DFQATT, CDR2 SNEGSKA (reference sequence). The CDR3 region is CSALRTGRTEAFF. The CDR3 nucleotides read TGCAGTGCCCTCCGGACAGGGCGGACTGAAGCTTTCTTT.

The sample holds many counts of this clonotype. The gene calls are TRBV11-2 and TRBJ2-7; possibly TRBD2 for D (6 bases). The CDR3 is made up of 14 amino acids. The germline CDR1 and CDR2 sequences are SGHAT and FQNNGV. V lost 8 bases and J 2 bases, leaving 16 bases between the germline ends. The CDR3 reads CASRGGERTYEQYF. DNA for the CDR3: TGTGCCAGCCGCGGAGGGGAAAGAACCTACGAGCAGTACTTC.

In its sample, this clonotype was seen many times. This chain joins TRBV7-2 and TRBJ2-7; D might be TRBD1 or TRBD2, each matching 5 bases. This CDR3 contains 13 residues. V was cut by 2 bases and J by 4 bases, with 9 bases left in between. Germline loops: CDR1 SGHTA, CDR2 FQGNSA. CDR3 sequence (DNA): TGTGCCAGCAGCTTATCAGGGAGTTACGAGCAGTACTTC. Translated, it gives CASSLSGSYEQYF.

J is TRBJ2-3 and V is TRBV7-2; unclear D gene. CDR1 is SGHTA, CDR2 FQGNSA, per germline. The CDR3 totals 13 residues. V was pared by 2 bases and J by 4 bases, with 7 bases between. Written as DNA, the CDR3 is TGTGCCAGCAGCTTAAATCCGGCAGATACGCAGTATTTT. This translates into CASSLNPADTQYF. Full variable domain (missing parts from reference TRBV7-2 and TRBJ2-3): GAGVSQSPSNKVTEKGKDVELRCDPISGHTALYWYRQSLGQGLEFLIYFQGNSAPDKSGLPSDRFSAERTGGSVSTLTIQRTQQEDSAVYLCASSLNPADTQYFGPGTRLTVL.

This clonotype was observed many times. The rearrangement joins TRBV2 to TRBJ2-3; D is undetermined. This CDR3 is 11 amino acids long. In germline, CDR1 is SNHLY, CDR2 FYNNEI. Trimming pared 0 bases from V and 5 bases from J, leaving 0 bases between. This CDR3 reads CASSEADTQYF. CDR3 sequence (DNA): TGTGCCAGCAGTGAAGCAGATACGCAGTATTTT.